The next 32 T cell receptor beta chains were all read from a single sample in a study of shared clonotypes between healthy human individuals. Some clones are missing from TCRdb's copy, which holds only in-frame ones; the method was immunoSEQ multiplex PCR. This table holds around 2.5 million clones, 93% found once. Sample: naive CD4+ T cells from PBMCs. Subset: CD45RA+ positively selected. The receptors here all came from a man aged 18-30 years in good health. Some clones in this sample may be carry-over from other donors' samples.

The J gene is TRBJ1-1, the V gene TRBV28; D not resolved. V lost 5 bases and J lost 0, with 10 bases in between. CDR1 is MDHEN and CDR2 is SYDVKM in the germline V gene. The CDR3 totals 14 residues. The CDR3 DNA reads TGTGCCAGCAGTCTGCCAGCTATGAACACTGAAGCTTTCTTT. Protein product: CASSLPAMNTEAFF.

This clone has a handful of counts. The rearrangement links TRBV7-3 to TRBJ2-3, with 10 positions matching TRBD1. The CDR3 has 14 amino acids. The germline CDR1 and CDR2 sequences are SGHTA and FQGTGA. Germline trimming cut 5 bases from V and 4 bases from J; bases unmatched to any gene: 3. The CDR3 loop reads CASSATGGADTQYF. For the CDR3, the DNA is TGTGCCAGCAGCGCGACAGGGGGCGCAGATACGCAGTATTTT.

This clone has a handful of counts. This rearrangement joins TRBV19 to TRBJ2-7, with a possible D match to TRBD1 (6 bases). The CDR3 length is 14 residues. Germline V gene lookup returns CDR1 LNHDA and CDR2 SQIVND (reference sequence). V lost 6 bases, J lost 0 bases, and 12 bases lay in between. Here the CDR3 DNA reads TGTGCCAGTAGCTTACAGGGTCGCTCCTACGAGCAGTACTTC. It specifies CASSLQGRSYEQYF. The whole variable domain, filled in from reference TRBV19 and TRBJ2-7, reads DGGITQSPKYLFRKEGQNVTLSCEQNLNHDAMYWYRQDPGQGLRLIYYSQIVNDFQKGDIAEGYSVSREKKESFPLTVTSAQKNPTAFYLCASSLQGRSYEQYFGPGTRLTVT.

The V and J genes are TRBV5-8 and TRBJ2-7; maybe TRBD2 (5 bases). This CDR3 is built from 15 residues. V lost 0 bases, J lost 3 bases, and 13 bases lay in between. Germline V lookup: CDR1 SGHTS, CDR2 YDEGEE. CDR3 DNA: TGTGCCAGCAGCTTGGATGATTACGGACTCTACGAGCAGTACTTC. Amino acids: CASSLDDYGLYEQYF.

The rearrangement links TRBV5-1 to TRBJ1-1; D is possibly TRBD1 (6 bases). The CDR3 spans 16 residues. The V and J ends lost 3 bases and 8 bases respectively, with 23 bases between them. CDR1 is SGHRS and CDR2 is YFSETQ in the germline V gene. CDR3 sequence (DNA): TGCGCCAGCAGCTACGATATTTCGGGACAAGGGGGAGAAGCTTTCTTT. Translation gives CASSYDISGQGGEAFF.

V and J are TRBV28 and TRBJ2-7; D is undetermined. The CDR3 is made up of 12 amino acids. Germline V gene lookup returns CDR1 MDHEN and CDR2 SYDVKM. With 7 bases removed from V and 6 bases from J, the gap between germline ends came to 13 bases. In DNA, the CDR3 is TGTGCCAGCAATTTGTACGGCCGCGAGCAGTACTTC. Its protein is CASNLYGREQYF.

V is TRBV5-1 and J is TRBJ2-5, with 9 bases aligning to TRBD2. The germline gives CDR1 SGHRS, CDR2 YFSETQ. Trimming took 0 bases from V and 3 from J; bases not matched to a gene: 12. There are 18 residues in the CDR3. The CDR3 spells CASSLAVRASGTKETQYF. The CDR3 nucleotides read TGCGCCAGCAGCTTGGCAGTTCGGGCTAGCGGGACCAAAGAGACCCAGTACTTC.

As concerns this clone: Distinct nucleotide sequences in the sample also encode this CDR3. The chain carries TRBV30 and TRBJ2-7, with D maybe TRBD2 (6 bases). V lost 1 base and J lost 4, with 11 bases in between. Germline lookup yields CDR1 GTSNPN and CDR2 SVGIG (reference sequence). The CDR3 runs to 13 residues. This chain's CDR3 is CAWSGLGGYEQYF. The CDR3 DNA is TGTGCCTGGAGTGGTCTCGGGGGTTACGAGCAGTACTTC.

The rearrangement joins TRBV25-1 to TRBJ2-5; TRBD1 aligns across 8 bases. The better agreement between TRBJ2-7 and the DNA end casts doubt on the J call. Germline V lookup: CDR1 MGHDK, CDR2 SYGVNS. The CDR3 extends over 14 amino acids. CDR3 loop: CASSAAGGRYEQYF. The CDR3 nucleotides are TGTGCCAGCAGTGCGGCAGGGGGCAGGTACGAGCAGTACTTC.

The chain couples TRBV4-2 to TRBJ2-2, with TRBD1 identical over 11 bases. V lost 4 bases and J lost 5; bases outside the gene matches: 3. This CDR3 is 15 amino acids long. Germline values: CDR1 LGHNA, CDR2 YNFKEQ. The CDR3 DNA reads as TGTGCCAGCAGCCGGGGACAGGGGGGAACCGGGGAGCTGTTTTTT. Its translation: CASSRGQGGTGELFF.

The chain combines TRBV5-1 with TRBJ1-1; D is undetermined. Germline CDR1 SGHRS, CDR2 YFSETQ. V dropped 1 base and J dropped 0 bases, with 16 bases sitting between them. CDR3 length equals 17 residues. CDR3 amino acids: CASSLIPRASMNTEAFF. CDR3 DNA: TGCGCCAGCAGCTTGATTCCTAGGGCCTCAATGAACACTGAAGCTTTCTTT.

The chain combines TRBV27 with TRBJ2-7; 10 bases agree with TRBD1. CDR1 is MNHEY and CDR2 is SMNVEV in the germline V gene (reference sequence). V trimming: 2 bases; J trimming: 3 bases; junction bases outside the gene matches: 10. The CDR3 runs 17 residues. For the CDR3, the DNA is TGTGCCAGCAGTTTAATTTCCCCGGACAGGGGGATCTACGAGCAGTACTTC. Its translation is CASSLISPDRGIYEQYF.

The V gene is TRBV28, the J gene TRBJ1-4; D may be TRBD1 (6 bases). V gave up 7 bases and J gave up 3 bases, with 9 bases separating them. Germline V gene lookup returns CDR1 MDHEN and CDR2 SYDVKM. The CDR3 consists of 13 residues. The CDR3 nucleotides are TGTGCCAGCAAGGGGGGCTCTAATGAAAAACTGTTTTTT. Its translation is CASKGGSNEKLFF.

The chain joins TRBV7-2 to TRBJ2-6; no reliable D call. Between the trimmed V and J ends, which lost 5 bases and 2 bases, there was a span of 10 bases. The CDR3 is 15 amino acids. Germline CDR1 SGHTA, CDR2 FQGNSA. In DNA form, the CDR3 reads TGTGCCAGCAGCCAGATCCTCCCTGGGGCCAACGTCCTGACTTTC. This sequence encodes CASSQILPGANVLTF.

The chain couples TRBV6-5 to TRBJ2-7; 8 bases map to TRBD1. The CDR3 totals 16 residues. Trimming cost V 2 bases and J 0 bases; bases outside gene matches: 6. CDR1 is MNHEY and CDR2 is SVGAGI in the germline V gene. CDR3: CASSYQIGTGSYEQYF. The CDR3 DNA follows: TGTGCCAGCAGTTACCAAATAGGGACAGGCTCCTACGAGCAGTACTTC.

The gene calls are TRBV7-4 and TRBJ2-3, with 7 bases lining up with TRBD2. V shed 2 bases, J shed 1 base, and the junction held 3 bases outside the gene matches. This CDR3 is 15 amino acids long. The germline CDR1 and CDR2 sequences are SGHVT and SQSDAQ. CDR3 amino acids: CASSLLAGGTDTQYF. The CDR3 DNA is TGTGCCAGCAGCTTACTGGCGGGAGGCACAGATACGCAGTATTTT.

The chain has TRBV11-1 and TRBJ2-2, with a possible D match to TRBD1 (6 bases). Trimming cost V 1 base and J 4 bases, with 13 bases left between them. Germline loops: CDR1 SGHAT, CDR2 FQDESV (reference sequence). This CDR3 spans 16 amino acids. The CDR3 DNA sequence: TGTGCCAGCAGCTTAGTTGGGGGCGATATCACCGGGGAGCTGTTTTTT. The encoded protein is CASSLVGGDITGELFF.

J is TRBJ2-3 and V is TRBV5-3; D gene ambiguous. TRBV5-3 is an ORF, with its function uncertain. This CDR3 is 15 amino acids long. Deletions cut 4 bases from V and 2 bases from J, with 14 bases between. The CDR3 sequence is CARSEPDRPTDTQYF. DNA for the CDR3: TGTGCCAGAAGCGAGCCGGACCGACCCACAGATACGCAGTATTTT.

J is TRBJ1-2 and V is TRBV19, with TRBD1 identical over 9 bases. Germline lookup yields CDR1 LNHDA and CDR2 SQIVND (reference sequence). V was pared by 3 bases and J by 8 bases, with 7 bases of the junction left unmatched. This CDR3 spans 14 amino acids. CDR3 coding DNA: TGTGCCAGTAGTATGGCTGGGACAGGGAGGGGCTACACCTTC. Translation: CASSMAGTGRGYTF.

The V gene is TRBV27, the J gene TRBJ2-1; 11 nucleotides match TRBD1. The germline gives CDR1 MNHEY, CDR2 SMNVEV (reference sequence). V shed 7 bases, J shed 6 bases, and the junction held 11 bases outside the gene matches. The CDR3 is made up of 16 amino acids. CDR3 in amino acids: CASMPRRGTGGNEQFF. The CDR3 DNA reads as TGTGCCAGCATGCCGCGTAGGGGGACAGGGGGCAATGAGCAGTTCTTC.

The chain is built from TRBV28 and TRBJ2-5, with D hard to call. The ends were cut back, 3 bases at V and 11 bases at J, with 13 bases in the middle. The CDR3 consists of 12 residues. CDR1 is MDHEN and CDR2 is SYDVKM in the germline V gene. The CDR3 here is CASSFASLRQYF. As DNA, the CDR3 is TGTGCCAGCAGTTTCGCCTCTTTGCGTCAGTACTTC.

This chain uses TRBV7-9 with TRBJ2-5; TRBD1 matches 12 bases. V was pared by 5 bases and J by 4 bases, with 8 bases of the junction left unmatched. The CDR3 is 16 amino acids. The germline gives CDR1 SEHNR, CDR2 FQNEAQ (reference sequence). The CDR3 sequence is CASSPNPGQGAETQYF. CDR3 in DNA: TGTGCCAGCAGCCCAAATCCGGGACAGGGGGCAGAGACCCAGTACTTC.

V is TRBV5-6 and J is TRBJ2-7, with D tentatively TRBD2 (5 bases). Germline CDR1 and CDR2: SGHDT and YYEEEE. The CDR3 totals 15 residues. V shed 2 bases and J shed 2 bases, with 14 bases lying between them. The CDR3 is CASSLLRRRTYEQYF. The CDR3 DNA is TGTGCCAGCAGCTTACTACGGCGGAGGACCTACGAGCAGTACTTC.

The chain joins TRBV18 to TRBJ2-2, with D unresolved. V was cut by 3 bases and J by 3 bases, with 8 bases left in between. The germline gives CDR1 KGHSH, CDR2 LQKENI. There are 14 residues in the CDR3. The CDR3 protein is CASSPGFDTGELFF. In DNA form, the CDR3 reads TGTGCCAGCTCACCGGGCTTTGACACCGGGGAGCTGTTTTTT.

The genes are TRBV12-2 and TRBJ2-7; TRBD1, the D gene given by the table, was not confirmed from the DNA. TRBV12-2 is tagged as a pseudogene. CDR3 length: 13 residues. Here the CDR3 DNA reads TGTGCAAGTCGCTCAGGGGCCACCTACGAGCAGTACTTC. Protein product: CASRSGATYEQYF.

V and J are TRBV2 and TRBJ2-5, with D possibly being TRBD2 (6 bases). Germline values: CDR1 SNHLY, CDR2 FYNNEI. The CDR3 covers 16 residues. V was shortened by 4 bases and J by 5 bases, with 20 bases between the two germline ends. The CDR3 spells CASSGRGAGRGETQYF. The CDR3 coding sequence is TGTGCCAGCAGTGGGAGGGGTGCAGGGCGTGGGGAGACCCAGTACTTC.

CDR3 sequence: CASSLMEASGTDTQYF. The CDR3, as DNA: TGTGCCAGCAGCTTAATGGAGGCTAGCGGCACAGATACGCAGTATTTT. This sequence joins TRBV7-3 and TRBJ2-3, with D maybe TRBD2 (6 bases). Trimming removed 1 base at V and 1 base at J, with 12 bases between. The CDR3 totals 16 residues. The V gene's germline CDR1 is SGHTA and CDR2 FQGTGA.

Of note for this clone: This specimen includes other DNA sequences encoding the same CDR3. The chain combines TRBV5-4 with TRBJ2-7; 7 nucleotides align to TRBD2. The CDR3 runs to 15 residues. The germline V gene encodes CDR1 SGHNT and CDR2 YYREEE (reference sequence). Trimming at V came to 3 bases and at J to 0 bases, leaving 6 bases not matched to a gene. The CDR3 protein is CASSSRTSGSYEQYF. The CDR3 nucleotides are TGTGCCAGCAGCTCAAGGACTAGTGGCTCCTACGAGCAGTACTTC.

The V call is TRBV6-1, the J call TRBJ1-2; no definite D call. Trimming took 3 bases from V and 9 from J, leaving 8 bases between them. The germline gives CDR1 MNHNS, CDR2 SASEGT. This CDR3 has 11 residues. This CDR3 is CASSDIISYTF. CDR3 nucleotide sequence: TGTGCCAGCAGTGACATAATAAGCTACACCTTC.

The V and J genes are TRBV30 and TRBJ1-3; D not resolved. Germline V CDR1 and CDR2: GTSNPN, SVGIG (reference sequence). This CDR3 contains 14 residues. V gave up 0 bases and J gave up 11 bases, with 17 bases separating them. DNA for the CDR3: TGTGCCTGGAGTGTACGGGTCGGCATGGGCGCCATATATTTT. Protein product: CAWSVRVGMGAIYF.

The chain recombines TRBV5-1 with TRBJ2-3, with D possibly matching TRBD2 (6 bases). The CDR3 extends over 13 amino acids. Trimming took off 4 bases at V and 6 bases at J, with 12 bases between the two ends. Germline-derived CDR1 and CDR2 are SGHRS and YFSETQ. DNA for the CDR3: TGCGCCAGCAGCGTTCATGGAGGGGATACGCAGTATTTT. Residues: CASSVHGGDTQYF.

This clone was detected only once. The chain links TRBV19 to TRBJ2-6; 12 positions match TRBD2. Germline CDR1 LNHDA, CDR2 SQIVND (reference sequence). The CDR3 covers 18 residues. The J segment lost 1 base and the V segment lost 6 bases, leaving 7 bases of the junction unmatched. The chain's CDR3 is CASRHLLAGGSGANVLTF. The DNA of the CDR3 is TGTGCCAGTAGGCATCTGCTAGCGGGAGGGTCTGGGGCCAACGTCCTGACTTTC.